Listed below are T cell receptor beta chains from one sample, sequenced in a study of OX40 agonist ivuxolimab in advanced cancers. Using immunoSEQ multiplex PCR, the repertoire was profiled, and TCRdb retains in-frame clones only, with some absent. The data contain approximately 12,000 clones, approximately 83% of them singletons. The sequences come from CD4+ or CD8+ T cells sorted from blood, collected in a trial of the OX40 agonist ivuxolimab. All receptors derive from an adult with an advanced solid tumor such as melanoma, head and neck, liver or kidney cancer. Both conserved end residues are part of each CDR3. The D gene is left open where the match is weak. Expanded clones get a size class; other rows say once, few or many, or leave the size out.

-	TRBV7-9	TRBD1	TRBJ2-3	CASGDRGEIVIDTQYF	TGTGCCAGCGGAGACAGGGGAGAGATTGTCATAGATACGCAGTATTTT
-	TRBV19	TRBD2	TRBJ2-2	CASSILAAHTGELFF	TGTGCCAGTAGTATACTAGCGGCTCACACCGGGGAGCTGTTTTTT
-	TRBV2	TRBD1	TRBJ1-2	CASSTGTVYGYTF	TGTGCCAGCAGTACCGGGACAGTCTATGGCTACACCTTC
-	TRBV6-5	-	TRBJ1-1	CASRRQGYDTEAFF	TGTGCCAGCAGGCGCCAGGGTTACGACACTGAAGCTTTCTTT
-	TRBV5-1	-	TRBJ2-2	CASSWIPGSTGELFF	TGCGCCAGCAGCTGGATACCAGGGAGTACCGGGGAGCTGTTTTTT
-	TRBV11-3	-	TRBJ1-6	CASSLGSHESLHF	TGTGCCAGCAGCTTAGGTAGTCACGAATCCCTCCACTTT
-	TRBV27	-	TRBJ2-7	CASSLGGGEQYF	TGTGCCAGCAGTTTAGGGGGTGGCGAGCAGTACTTC
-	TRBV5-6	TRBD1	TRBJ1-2	CASSWLGDRAPYGYTF	TGTGCCAGCAGCTGGCTGGGAGACAGGGCCCCCTATGGCTACACCTTC
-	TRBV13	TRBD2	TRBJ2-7	CASSSGSGTSGYEQYF	TGTGCCAGCAGCTCCGGGTCAGGGACTAGCGGATACGAGCAGTACTTC
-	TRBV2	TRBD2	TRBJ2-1	CASSESGLAGGSYNEQFF	TGTGCCAGCAGTGAATCGGGACTAGCGGGGGGTTCCTACAATGAGCAGTTCTTC
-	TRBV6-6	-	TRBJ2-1	CASSYSFPSSYNEQFF	TGTGCCAGCAGTTACTCGTTTCCTAGCTCCTACAATGAGCAGTTCTTC
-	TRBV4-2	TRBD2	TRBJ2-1	CASSQDPTSGGEGNEQFF	TGTGCCAGCAGCCAAGACCCGACTAGCGGGGGAGAGGGCAATGAGCAGTTCTTC
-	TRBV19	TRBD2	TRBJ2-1	CASSIASGSLSYNEQFF	TGTGCCAGTAGTATTGCTAGCGGGAGCCTCTCCTACAATGAGCAGTTCTTC
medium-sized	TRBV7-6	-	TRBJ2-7	CASSLAGTNYEQYF	TGTGCCAGCAGCCTAGCCGGGACCAACTACGAGCAGTACTTC
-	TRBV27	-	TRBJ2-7	CASSLRDEQYF	TGTGCCAGCAGTTTGCGGGACGAGCAGTACTTC
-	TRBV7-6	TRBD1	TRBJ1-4	CASSRTGRDEKLFF	TGTGCCAGCAGCCGGACAGGGCGGGATGAAAAACTGTTTTTT
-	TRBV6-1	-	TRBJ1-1	CASTPNDRFAEAFF	TGTGCCAGCACCCCGAACGACAGGTTCGCTGAAGCTTTCTTT
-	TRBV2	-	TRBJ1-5	CASSGTRPWNQPQHF	TGTGCCAGCAGTGGGACACGCCCGTGGAATCAGCCCCAGCATTTT
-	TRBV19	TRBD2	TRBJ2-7	CASSIIAGADEQYF	TGTGCCAGTAGTATAATAGCGGGAGCCGACGAGCAGTACTTC
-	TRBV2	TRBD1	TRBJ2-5	CASFSGTGSETQYF	TGTGCCAGCTTCTCGGGGACAGGGTCTGAGACCCAGTACTTC
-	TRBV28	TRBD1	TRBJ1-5	CASIPGQGLNQPQHF	TGTGCCAGCATCCCGGGACAGGGGCTCAATCAGCCCCAGCATTTT
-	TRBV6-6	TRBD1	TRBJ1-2	CASRGIGQADYGYTF	TGTGCCAGCAGGGGGATAGGACAGGCAGACTATGGCTACACCTTC
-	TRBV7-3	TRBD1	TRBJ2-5	CASSPPGTGEETQYF	TGTGCCAGCAGCCCCCCCGGGACAGGGGAAGAGACCCAGTACTTC
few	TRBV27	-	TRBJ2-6	CASSLHGSSGANVLTF	TGTGCCAGCAGTTTGCATGGGAGCTCTGGGGCCAACGTCCTGACTTTC
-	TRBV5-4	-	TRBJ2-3	CASSFTGNTDTQYF	TGTGCCAGCAGCTTTACGGGAAACACAGATACGCAGTATTTT
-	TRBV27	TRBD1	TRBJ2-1	CASSPLTGMNEQFF	TGTGCCAGCAGTCCCCTGACAGGGATGAATGAGCAGTTCTTC
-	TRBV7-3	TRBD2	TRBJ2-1	CASSLIAGGPNEQFF	TGTGCCAGCAGCTTAATAGCGGGAGGGCCGAATGAGCAGTTCTTC
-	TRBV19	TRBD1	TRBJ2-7	CASTHRGGTGHHEQYF	TGTGCCAGTACTCACAGAGGCGGGACAGGGCATCACGAGCAGTACTTC
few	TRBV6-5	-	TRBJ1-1	CARARAFF	TGTGCCAGAGCTCGGGCTTTCTTT
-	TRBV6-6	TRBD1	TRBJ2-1	CASSSDRGRDEQFF	TGTGCCAGCAGTTCAGACAGGGGTCGGGATGAGCAGTTCTTC
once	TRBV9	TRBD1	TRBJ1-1	CASSVGQINTEAFF	TGTGCCAGCAGCGTGGGACAGATCAACACTGAAGCTTTCTTT
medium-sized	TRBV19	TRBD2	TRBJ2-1	CATGLAGPYNEQFF	TGTGCCACGGGACTAGCGGGGCCCTACAATGAGCAGTTCTTC
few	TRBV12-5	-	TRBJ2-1	CASAPSQEEHNEQFF	TGTGCTAGTGCCCCCTCGCAGGAGGAACACAATGAGCAGTTCTTC
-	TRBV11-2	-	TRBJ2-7	CASSLSPSYEQYF	TGTGCCAGCAGCTTATCCCCCTCCTACGAGCAGTACTTC
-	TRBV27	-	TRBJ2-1	CASTIQGGPNNEQFF	TGTGCCAGCACCATACAAGGAGGGCCCAACAATGAGCAGTTCTTC
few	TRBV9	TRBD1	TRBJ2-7	CASSPGTGGREQYF	TGTGCCAGCAGCCCGGGGACAGGGGGTCGCGAGCAGTACTTC
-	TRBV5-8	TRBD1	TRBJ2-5	CASSPRGTGVRETQYF	TGTGCCAGCAGCCCTAGAGGGACAGGGGTAAGAGAGACCCAGTACTTC
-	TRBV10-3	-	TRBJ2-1	CAISESASPGGEQFF	TGTGCCATCAGTGAGTCGGCTAGCCCCGGCGGTGAGCAGTTCTTC
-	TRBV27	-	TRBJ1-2	CASSPTGGANYGYTF	TGTGCCAGCAGCCCTACTGGGGGAGCTAACTATGGCTACACCTTC
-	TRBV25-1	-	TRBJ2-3	CATMGVRAGTDTQYF	TGTGCCACCATGGGTGTAAGGGCTGGCACAGATACGCAGTATTTT
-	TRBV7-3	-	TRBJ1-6	CASSLTGAGAPLHF	TGTGCCAGCAGCTTAACAGGGGCAGGCGCACCCCTCCACTTT
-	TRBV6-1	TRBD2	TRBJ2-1	CASSEFTGLAPEGNEQFF	TGTGCCAGCAGTGAATTCACAGGACTAGCGCCGGAGGGGAATGAGCAGTTCTTC
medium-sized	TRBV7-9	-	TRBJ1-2	CASSKPGTPSALYGYTF	TGTGCCAGCAGCAAGCCCGGGACACCCTCGGCCCTCTATGGCTACACCTTC
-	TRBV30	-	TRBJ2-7	CAWSEGGIYEQYF	TGTGCCTGGAGTGAGGGCGGGATCTACGAGCAGTACTTC
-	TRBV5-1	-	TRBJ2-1	CASSLEGQPQFF	TGCGCCAGCAGCTTGGAGGGCCAACCGCAGTTCTTC
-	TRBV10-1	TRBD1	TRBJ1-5	CASSELAGGLNQPQRF	TGCGCCAGCAGTGAGTTGGCAGGGGGCCTCAATCAGCCCCAGCGTTTT
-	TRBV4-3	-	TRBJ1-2	CASSRRTANYGYTF	TGCGCCAGCAGCCGCCGGACTGCTAACTATGGCTACACCTTC